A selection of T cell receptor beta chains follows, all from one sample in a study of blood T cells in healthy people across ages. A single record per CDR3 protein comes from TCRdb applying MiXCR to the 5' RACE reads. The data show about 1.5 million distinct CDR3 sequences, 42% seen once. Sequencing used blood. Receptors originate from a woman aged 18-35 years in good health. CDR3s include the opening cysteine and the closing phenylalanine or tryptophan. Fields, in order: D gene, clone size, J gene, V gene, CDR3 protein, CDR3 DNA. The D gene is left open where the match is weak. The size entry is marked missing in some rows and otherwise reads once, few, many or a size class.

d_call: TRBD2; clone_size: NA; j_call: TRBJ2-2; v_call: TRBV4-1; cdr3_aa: CASSQGTSGSTGTGELFF; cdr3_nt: TGCGCCAGCAGCCAAGGGACTAGCGGGAGTACGGGTACCGGGGAGCTGTTTTTT
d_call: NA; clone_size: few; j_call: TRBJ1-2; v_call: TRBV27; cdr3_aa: CASSLGGLYGYTF; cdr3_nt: TGTGCCAGCAGTTTAGGGGGCCTCTATGGCTACACCTTC
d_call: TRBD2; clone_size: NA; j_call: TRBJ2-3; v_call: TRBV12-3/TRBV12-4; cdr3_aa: CASNTSGFRADTQYF; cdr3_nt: TGTGCCAGCAACACTAGCGGTTTTAGAGCAGATACGCAGTATTTT
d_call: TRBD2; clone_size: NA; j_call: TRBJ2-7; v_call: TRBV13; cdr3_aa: CASSYRLAGVNEQYF; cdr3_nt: TGTGCCAGCAGCTACAGACTAGCGGGAGTAAATGAGCAGTACTTC
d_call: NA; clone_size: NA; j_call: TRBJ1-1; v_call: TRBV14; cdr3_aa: CASSQVPRTEAFF; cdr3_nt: TGTGCCAGCAGCCAAGTTCCCCGAACTGAAGCTTTCTTT
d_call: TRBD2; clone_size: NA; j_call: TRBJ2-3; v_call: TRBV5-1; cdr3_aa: CASSFETSGGGADTQYF; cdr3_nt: TGCGCCAGCAGCTTTGAGACTAGCGGGGGGGGCGCAGATACGCAGTATTTT
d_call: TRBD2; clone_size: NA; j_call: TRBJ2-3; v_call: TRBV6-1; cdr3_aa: CASSEYDSRDRLAGYTDTQYF; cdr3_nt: TGTGCCAGCAGTGAATACGACAGCCGTGACAGACTAGCGGGGTACACAGATACGCAGTATTTT
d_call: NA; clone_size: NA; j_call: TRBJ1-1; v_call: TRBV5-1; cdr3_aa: CASSLASGGTEAFF; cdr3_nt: TGCGCCAGCAGCTTGGCGTCGGGGGGGACTGAAGCTTTCTTT
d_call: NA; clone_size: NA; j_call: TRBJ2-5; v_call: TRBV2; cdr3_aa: CASSRELPPVYEQYF; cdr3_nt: TGTGCCAGCAGCCGGGAGCTCCCGCCCGTCTATGAGCAGTACTTC
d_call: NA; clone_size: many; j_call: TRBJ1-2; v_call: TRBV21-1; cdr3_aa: CASSKEGRYYGYTF; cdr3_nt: TGTGCCAGCAGCAAGGAGGGGAGATACTATGGCTACACCTTC
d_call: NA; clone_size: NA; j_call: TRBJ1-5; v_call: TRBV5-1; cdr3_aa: CASSLQKPQHF; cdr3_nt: TGCGCCAGCAGCCTACAGAAGCCCCAGCATTTT
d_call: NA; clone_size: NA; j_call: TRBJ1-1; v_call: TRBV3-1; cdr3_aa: CASSQDDRGRGAFF; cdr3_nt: TGTGCCAGCAGCCAAGATGATAGGGGTAGGGGAGCTTTCTTT
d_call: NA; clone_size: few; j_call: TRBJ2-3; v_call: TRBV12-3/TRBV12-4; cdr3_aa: CASSFAGNTDTQYF; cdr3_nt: TGTGCCAGCAGTTTCGCGGGGAACACAGATACGCAGTATTTT
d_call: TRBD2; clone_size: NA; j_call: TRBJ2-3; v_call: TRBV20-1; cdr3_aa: CSATREAGGLAGQYF; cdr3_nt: TGCAGTGCTACACGAGAAGCGGGGGGCCTAGCAGGGCAGTATTTT
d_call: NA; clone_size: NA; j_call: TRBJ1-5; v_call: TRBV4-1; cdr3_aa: CASSPVPQLGQPQHF; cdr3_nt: TGCGCCAGCAGCCCCGTCCCCCAGCTGGGTCAGCCCCAGCATTTT
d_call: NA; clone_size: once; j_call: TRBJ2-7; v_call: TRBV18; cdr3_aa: CASSPSRAPAYEQYF; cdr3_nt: TGTGCCAGCTCACCGTCCAGGGCGCCCGCCTACGAGCAGTACTTC
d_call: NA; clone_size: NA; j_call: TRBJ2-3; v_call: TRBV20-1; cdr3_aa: CSARDPTRFSTDTQYF; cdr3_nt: TGCAGTGCTAGAGACCCGACACGGTTTAGCACAGATACGCAGTATTTT
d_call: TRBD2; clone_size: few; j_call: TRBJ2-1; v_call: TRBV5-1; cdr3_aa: CASSSQLAGGDEQFF; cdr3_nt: TGCGCCAGCAGCTCCCAACTAGCGGGGGGGGATGAGCAGTTCTTC
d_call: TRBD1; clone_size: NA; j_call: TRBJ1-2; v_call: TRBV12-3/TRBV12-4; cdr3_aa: CASRQTGIGYTF; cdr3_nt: TGTGCCAGCAGGCAGACAGGGATCGGCTACACCTTC
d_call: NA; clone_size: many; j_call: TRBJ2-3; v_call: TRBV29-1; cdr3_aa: CSVEDGWFTDTQYF; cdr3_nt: TGCAGCGTTGAAGATGGGTGGTTCACAGATACGCAGTATTTT
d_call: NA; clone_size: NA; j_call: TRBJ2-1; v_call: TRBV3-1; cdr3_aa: CASSQDYGEQFF; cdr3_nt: TGTGCCAGCAGCCAAGATTATGGGGAGCAGTTCTTC
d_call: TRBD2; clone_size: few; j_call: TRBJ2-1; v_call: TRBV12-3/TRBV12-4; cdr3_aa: CASRYSGLVGNEQFF; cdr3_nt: TGTGCCAGCAGATATTCGGGACTAGTGGGGAATGAGCAGTTCTTC
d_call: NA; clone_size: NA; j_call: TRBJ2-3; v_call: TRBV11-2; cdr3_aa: CASSPDGGHTDTQYF; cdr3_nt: TGTGCCAGCAGCCCCGACGGGGGCCACACAGATACGCAGTATTTT
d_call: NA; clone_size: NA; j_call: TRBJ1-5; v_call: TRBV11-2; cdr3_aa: CASSARGQHF; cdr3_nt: TGTGCCAGCAGCGCCAGGGGCCAGCATTTT
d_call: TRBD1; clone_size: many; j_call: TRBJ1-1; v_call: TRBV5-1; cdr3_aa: CASRTGENTEAFF; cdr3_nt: TGCGCCAGCAGAACAGGGGAGAACACTGAAGCTTTCTTT